Detailed here is one T cell receptor (beta chain). Its antigen remains unidentified. The record originates from a study of OX40 agonist ivuxolimab in advanced cancers. General study results and limits: Expanded clones tended on average to be more numerous among CD8+ T cells than CD4+.

Using immunoSEQ multiplex PCR, the repertoire was profiled, and TCRdb retains in-frame clones only, with some absent. In the table there are 65,000 to 95,000 clones, over 70% of which are singletons. Blood specimens came from baseline, cycle 4 day 1, and cycle 7 day 1. From germline, CDR1 is LNHDA and CDR2 SQIVND (reference sequence). The CDR3 contains 16 residues. The V and J ends lost 5 bases and 5 bases, in that order; junction bases with no gene match: 11. V is TRBV19 and J is TRBJ2-5; 10 bases are shared with TRBD1. The sequencing used CD4+ or CD8+ T cells sorted from blood, collected in a trial of the OX40 agonist ivuxolimab. The sequence came from an adult with an advanced solid tumor such as melanoma, head and neck, liver or kidney cancer. The chain's CDR3 is CASSPTDRGRWETQYF. Here the CDR3 DNA reads TGTGCCAGTAGTCCTACTGACAGGGGGCGTTGGGAGACCCAGTACTTC. The entire variable domain, with the rest obtained from reference TRBV19 and TRBJ2-5, is as follows: DGGITQSPKYLFRKEGQNVTLSCEQNLNHDAMYWYRQDPGQGLRLIYYSQIVNDFQKGDIAEGYSVSREKKESFPLTVTSAQKNPTAFYLCASSPTDRGRWETQYFGPGTRLLVL.